Each of the 28 T cell receptor beta chains below was sequenced from the same sample in a study of PD-L1 blockade in urothelial cancer (dated by TCRdb to the late 2010s). Per the publication, the time point label means: peripheral blood 6 weeks after treatment start. Library preparation employed the immunoSEQ multiplex PCR assay. Here the immuneACCESS table is served through TCRdb, limited to in-frame sequences with V and J called. Missing clones are a known gap in these copies; in checked studies unresolved V genes cover under half, and the rest lacks a known reason. This sample gives about 110,000 clones in total; approximately 89% of them show up just once. Approximately 3.5% of the sample is held by the ten biggest clonotypes. Sequences were derived from PBMCs, sampled around atezolizumab (anti-PD-L1) treatment. These receptor sequences come from a man aged 60-69 years with urothelial cancer.

Only one count was recorded for this clone. The rearrangement joins TRBV25-1 to TRBJ1-2, with 11 positions matching TRBD1. From germline, CDR1 is MGHDK and CDR2 SYGVNS. Trimming cost V 3 bases and J 5 bases; bases outside gene matches: 5. CDR3 size: 15 residues. CDR3 sequence: CASSDRTGGFYGYTF. The DNA for the CDR3 is TGTGCCAGCAGTGACCGGACAGGGGGCTTTTATGGCTACACCTTC.

The genes are TRBV9 and TRBJ2-3; TRBD2 matches at 9 bases. Trimming cost V 3 bases and J 2 bases; bases outside gene matches: 7. CDR1 is SGDLS and CDR2 is YYNGEE in the germline V gene. This CDR3 is 16 amino acids long. The CDR3 DNA is TGTGCCAGCAGCGCTCCTAGCGGGGTTTTCACAGATACGCAGTATTTT. It encodes CASSAPSGVFTDTQYF.

The V and J genes are TRBV6-6 and TRBJ1-3; tentative D call: TRBD1 (5 bases). In germline, CDR1 is MNHNY, CDR2 SVGAGI (reference sequence). This CDR3 spans 15 amino acids. Trimming pared 7 bases from V and 4 bases from J, leaving 17 bases between. The CDR3 nucleotides are TGTGCCAGCACCAAGCCAGGGCACGACGGAAACACCATATATTTT. Translation gives CASTKPGHDGNTIYF.

This CDR3 reads CASSERLARGSGELFF. Written as DNA, the CDR3 is TGTGCCAGCAGTGAGCGACTAGCTCGCGGGTCCGGGGAGCTGTTTTTT. The V and J genes are TRBV6-1 and TRBJ2-2; 7 bases align to TRBD2. J lost 6 bases, V lost 3 bases, and 10 bases had no gene match. CDR3 length: 16 amino acids. Germline V gene lookup returns CDR1 MNHNS and CDR2 SASEGT.

V and J are TRBV5-4 and TRBJ2-1, with 8 bases aligning to TRBD2. Germline trimming cut 1 base from V and 4 bases from J; bases unmatched to any gene: 7. The CDR3 has 16 amino acids. CDR1 is SGHNT and CDR2 is YYREEE in the germline V gene (reference sequence). The CDR3 here is CASSLFGGVRYNEQFF. The CDR3 DNA follows: TGTGCCAGCAGCTTGTTCGGGGGGGTTCGGTACAATGAGCAGTTCTTC. The full variable domain, with the rest looked up from reference TRBV5-4 and TRBJ2-1, is ETGVTQSPTHLIKTRGQQVTLRCSSQSGHNTVSWYQQALGQGPQFIFQYYREEENGRGNFPPRFSGLQFPNYSSELNVNALELDDSALYLCASSLFGGVRYNEQFFGPGTRLTVL.

The count of this clone is one. The V and J genes are TRBV6-1 and TRBJ2-7, with D tentatively TRBD1 (5 bases). V dropped 6 bases and J dropped 3 bases, with 15 bases sitting between them. Germline V CDR1 and CDR2: MNHNS, SASEGT. The CDR3 is 14 residues long. CDR3 sequence: CASSEEDRYYEQYF. The CDR3 nucleotides read TGTGCCAGCAGCGAGGAAGACAGATACTACGAGCAGTACTTC.

The chain is built from TRBV7-2 and TRBJ1-2; D is undetermined. In germline, CDR1 is SGHTA, CDR2 FQGNSA. Deletions cut 5 bases from V and 8 bases from J, with 18 bases between. CDR3 size: 14 residues. The DNA of the CDR3 is TGTGCCAGCAGCCCCTCAGTCAGCGCCCAGGGCTACACCTTC. Protein product: CASSPSVSAQGYTF.

V usage is TRBV6-5 and J usage is TRBJ1-5; D may be TRBD1 (6 bases). V shed 6 bases and J shed 5 bases, with 11 bases lying between them. The CDR3 totals 13 residues. From germline, CDR1 is MNHEY and CDR2 SVGAGI. The CDR3 protein is CASSKQGYQPQHF. DNA of the CDR3: TGTGCCAGCAGCAAACAGGGATATCAGCCCCAGCATTTT.

The chain couples TRBV28 to TRBJ2-3, with TRBD2 identical over 12 bases. The CDR3 contains 15 residues. The V gene end was trimmed by 6 bases and the J gene end by 5 bases; junction bases not matched to a gene: 6. Germline V gene sequence: CDR1 MDHEN, CDR2 SYDVKM. DNA of the CDR3: TGTGCCAGCAGGCTCCCGGGACTAGCGGGAGATACGCAGTATTTT. Amino acid sequence: CASRLPGLAGDTQYF.

This chain connects TRBV5-6 to TRBJ1-5; 8 bases map to TRBD1. J was trimmed by 5 bases and V by 0 bases; bases with no gene match: 4. Germline loops: CDR1 SGHDT, CDR2 YYEEEE. The CDR3 length is 15 residues. The CDR3 is CASSLAAGGDQPQHF. The CDR3 region has the DNA TGTGCCAGCAGCTTGGCGGCAGGGGGCGATCAGCCCCAGCATTTT.

To note about this clone: The sample holds other DNA sequences that translate to the same CDR3. The genes are TRBV7-2 and TRBJ1-2, with 8 bases matching TRBD1. The CDR3 runs to 14 residues. V lost 5 bases, J lost 3 bases, and 5 bases stayed unmatched. The germline gives CDR1 SGHTA, CDR2 FQGNSA. CDR3 in amino acids: CASSPGTGYYGYTF. Here the CDR3 DNA reads TGTGCCAGCAGCCCTGGGACAGGATACTATGGCTACACCTTC.

This clone was seen more than once but under ten times. The V gene is TRBV19, the J gene TRBJ2-3; 9 positions agree with TRBD2. CDR3 length: 13 residues. The trim removed 5 bases at V and 5 bases at J, leaving 2 bases unmatched. Germline-derived CDR1 and CDR2 are LNHDA and SQIVND (reference sequence). CDR3 residues: CASSELAGDTQYF. The DNA for the CDR3 is TGTGCCAGTAGTGAACTAGCGGGAGATACGCAGTATTTT.

CDR3 in amino acids: CASSLVERDQVQPQHF. DNA of the CDR3: TGTGCCAGCAGCTTAGTAGAGAGGGATCAGGTCCAGCCCCAGCATTTT. The chain carries TRBV7-8 and TRBJ1-5, with unresolved D. The CDR3 runs to 16 residues. CDR1 SGHVS and CDR2 FQNEAQ come from the germline V gene. V was cut by 1 base and J by 7 bases, with 17 bases left in between.

This rearrangement joins TRBV28 to TRBJ1-1, with a weak D call TRBD1 (5 bases). Trimming shortened V by 6 bases and J by 4 bases, and 9 bases separated the two germline ends. This CDR3 spans 12 amino acids. Germline V gene sequence: CDR1 MDHEN, CDR2 SYDVKM. The DNA of the CDR3 is TGTGCCAGCAGGGAACAGGTCACTGAAGCTTTCTTT. Protein: CASREQVTEAFF.

The rearrangement joins TRBV30 to TRBJ1-4; 8 bases are shared with TRBD1. The CDR3 covers 13 residues. CDR1 is GTSNPN, CDR2 SVGIG, per germline (reference sequence). J lost 7 bases, V lost 4 bases, and 5 bases had no gene match. CDR3 amino acids: CAWTRQGAEKLFF. CDR3 nucleotides: TGTGCCTGGACGCGCCAGGGGGCTGAAAAACTGTTTTTT.

The chain uses TRBV7-2 and TRBJ2-1; a weak D match, TRBD2 (5 bases). V gave up 4 bases and J gave up 0 bases, with 10 bases separating them. Germline-derived CDR1 and CDR2 are SGHTA and FQGNSA. The CDR3 consists of 15 residues. The CDR3 DNA is TGTGCCAGCAGCTCAGCTAGCAGCTCCTACAATGAGCAGTTCTTC. Its protein is CASSSASSSYNEQFF.

This chain joins TRBV5-6 and TRBJ2-3; 9 bases fit TRBD2. The CDR3 loop spans 15 amino acids. Looked up from germline, CDR1 is SGHDT and CDR2 is YYEEEE. The junction had 5 bases not matched to a gene; V was cut back by 5 bases and J by 1 base. The DNA of the CDR3 is TGTGCCAGCAGTAAATTAGCGGGAGGCACAGATACGCAGTATTTT. This encodes CASSKLAGGTDTQYF. The whole variable domain, filled in from reference TRBV5-6 and TRBJ2-3, reads DAGVTQSPTHLIKTRGQQVTLRCSPKSGHDTVSWYQQALGQGPQFIFQYYEEEERQRGNFPDRFSGHQFPNYSSELNVNALLLGDSALYLCASSKLAGGTDTQYFGPGTRLTVL.

This clone has a single count. The gene calls are TRBV29-1 and TRBJ2-4, with D possibly TRBD1 on 6 matching bases. From germline, CDR1 is SQVTM and CDR2 ANQGSEA. This CDR3 spans 12 amino acids. Trimming took 7 bases from V and 5 from J, leaving 12 bases between them. CDR3 nucleotide sequence: TGCAGCGGCGGACAGATCGAAAACATTCAGTACTTC. It is translated as CSGGQIENIQYF.

The chain joins TRBV6-5 to TRBJ2-7, with 8 nucleotides matching TRBD2. V gave up 8 bases and J gave up 4 bases; unmatched junction bases: 13. Germline values: CDR1 MNHEY, CDR2 SVGAGI. The CDR3 extends over 15 amino acids. CDR3 loop: CASRWTRGERYEQYF. The CDR3 nucleotides read TGTGCCAGCCGCTGGACGCGGGGGGAAAGGTACGAGCAGTACTTC.

The chain joins TRBV7-2 to TRBJ2-1, with 9 bases aligning to TRBD1. J lost 4 bases, V lost 3 bases, and 4 bases had no gene match. Germline V lookup: CDR1 SGHTA, CDR2 FQGNSA. This CDR3 comprises 15 residues. CDR3 protein: CASSLDRGPYNEQFF. CDR3 DNA sequence: TGTGCCAGCAGCTTGGACAGGGGACCTTACAATGAGCAGTTCTTC.

The chain combines TRBV6-1 with TRBJ2-7, with a tentative D call TRBD2 (6 bases). This CDR3 is built from 13 residues. V was shortened by 6 bases and J by 2 bases, with 11 bases between the two germline ends. The germline gives CDR1 MNHNS, CDR2 SASEGT. The CDR3 reads CASRDGGAYEQYF. In DNA, the CDR3 is TGTGCCAGCAGGGATGGAGGGGCCTACGAGCAGTACTTC.

The chain uses TRBV6-6 and TRBJ2-5; 8 bases match TRBD2. The CDR3 loop spans 14 amino acids. V lost 2 bases and J lost 3; bases outside the gene matches: 2. CDR1 is MNHNY and CDR2 is SVGAGI in the germline V gene (reference sequence). The CDR3 spells CASSYAAGEETQYF. The CDR3 DNA reads as TGTGCCAGCAGTTACGCAGCGGGGGAAGAGACCCAGTACTTC.

This clone appeared a single time. The rearrangement uses TRBV15 and TRBJ2-1; 7 bases are shared with TRBD2. The V gene's germline CDR1 is LNHNV and CDR2 YYDKDF (reference sequence). This CDR3 has 13 residues. V trimming: 5 bases; J trimming: 6 bases; junction bases outside the gene matches: 4. CDR3 in DNA: TGTGCCACCAGCGGTCGACTAGCCAATGAGCAGTTCTTC. Its protein is CATSGRLANEQFF. Full variable domain (missing parts from reference TRBV15 and TRBJ2-1): DAMVIQNPRYQVTQFGKPVTLSCSQTLNHNVMYWYQQKSSQAPKLLFHYYDKDFNNEADTPDNFQSRRPNTSFCFLDIRSPGLGDTAMYLCATSGRLANEQFFGPGTRLTVL.

The V call is TRBV9, the J call TRBJ2-1; D is possibly TRBD2 (5 bases). Germline V gene sequence: CDR1 SGDLS, CDR2 YYNGEE. Trimming cost V 3 bases and J 7 bases, with 11 bases left between them. CDR3 size: 13 residues. The CDR3 reads CASSAAGINEQFF. CDR3 DNA sequence: TGTGCCAGCAGCGCAGCCGGGATAAATGAGCAGTTCTTC. The whole variable domain, remainder taken from reference TRBV9 and TRBJ2-1, is DSGVTQTPKHLITATGQRVTLRCSPRSGDLSVYWYQQSLDQGLQFLIQYYNGEERAKGNILERFSAQQFPDLHSELNLSSLELGDSALYFCASSAAGINEQFFGPGTRLTVL.

This clone occurred many times. The rearrangement uses TRBV7-8 and TRBJ1-3; D possibly corresponds to TRBD1 (6 bases). The CDR3 is made up of 15 amino acids. Germline-derived CDR1 and CDR2 are SGHVS and FQNEAQ. V lost 3 bases and J 2 bases, leaving 11 bases between the germline ends. In nucleotides, the CDR3 is TGTGCCAGCAGCTTCCGGGGGGCCCCTGGAAACACCATATATTTT. Protein product: CASSFRGAPGNTIYF.

This clone was seen once. The CDR3 here is CASSNRGRTYEQYF. The CDR3 coding sequence is TGTGCCAGCTCGAACAGGGGTCGGACCTACGAGCAGTACTTC. The genes are TRBV18 and TRBJ2-7; TRBD1 aligns across 7 bases. The CDR3 is made up of 14 amino acids. Per the germline V gene, CDR1 is KGHSH and CDR2 is LQKENI. J was trimmed by 2 bases and V by 6 bases; bases with no gene match: 7.

CDR3 sequence reads: CASSESALAGAYEQYF. As DNA, the CDR3 is TGCGCCAGCAGTGAGTCGGCACTAGCGGGGGCCTACGAGCAGTACTTC. This rearrangement joins TRBV10-2 to TRBJ2-7, with 11 positions matching TRBD2. Germline values: CDR1 WSHSY, CDR2 SAAADI. The CDR3 spans 16 residues. Trimming removed 0 bases from V and 2 bases from J; junction bases left unmatched: 3.

This rearrangement joins TRBV15 to TRBJ2-1; no reliable D call. Germline V lookup: CDR1 LNHNV, CDR2 YYDKDF (reference sequence). Deletions cut 1 base from V and 3 bases from J, with 10 bases between. CDR3 size: 15 residues. The CDR3 loop reads CATSRVPGNYNEQFF. The CDR3 DNA reads as TGTGCCACCAGCAGAGTTCCAGGAAACTACAATGAGCAGTTCTTC.